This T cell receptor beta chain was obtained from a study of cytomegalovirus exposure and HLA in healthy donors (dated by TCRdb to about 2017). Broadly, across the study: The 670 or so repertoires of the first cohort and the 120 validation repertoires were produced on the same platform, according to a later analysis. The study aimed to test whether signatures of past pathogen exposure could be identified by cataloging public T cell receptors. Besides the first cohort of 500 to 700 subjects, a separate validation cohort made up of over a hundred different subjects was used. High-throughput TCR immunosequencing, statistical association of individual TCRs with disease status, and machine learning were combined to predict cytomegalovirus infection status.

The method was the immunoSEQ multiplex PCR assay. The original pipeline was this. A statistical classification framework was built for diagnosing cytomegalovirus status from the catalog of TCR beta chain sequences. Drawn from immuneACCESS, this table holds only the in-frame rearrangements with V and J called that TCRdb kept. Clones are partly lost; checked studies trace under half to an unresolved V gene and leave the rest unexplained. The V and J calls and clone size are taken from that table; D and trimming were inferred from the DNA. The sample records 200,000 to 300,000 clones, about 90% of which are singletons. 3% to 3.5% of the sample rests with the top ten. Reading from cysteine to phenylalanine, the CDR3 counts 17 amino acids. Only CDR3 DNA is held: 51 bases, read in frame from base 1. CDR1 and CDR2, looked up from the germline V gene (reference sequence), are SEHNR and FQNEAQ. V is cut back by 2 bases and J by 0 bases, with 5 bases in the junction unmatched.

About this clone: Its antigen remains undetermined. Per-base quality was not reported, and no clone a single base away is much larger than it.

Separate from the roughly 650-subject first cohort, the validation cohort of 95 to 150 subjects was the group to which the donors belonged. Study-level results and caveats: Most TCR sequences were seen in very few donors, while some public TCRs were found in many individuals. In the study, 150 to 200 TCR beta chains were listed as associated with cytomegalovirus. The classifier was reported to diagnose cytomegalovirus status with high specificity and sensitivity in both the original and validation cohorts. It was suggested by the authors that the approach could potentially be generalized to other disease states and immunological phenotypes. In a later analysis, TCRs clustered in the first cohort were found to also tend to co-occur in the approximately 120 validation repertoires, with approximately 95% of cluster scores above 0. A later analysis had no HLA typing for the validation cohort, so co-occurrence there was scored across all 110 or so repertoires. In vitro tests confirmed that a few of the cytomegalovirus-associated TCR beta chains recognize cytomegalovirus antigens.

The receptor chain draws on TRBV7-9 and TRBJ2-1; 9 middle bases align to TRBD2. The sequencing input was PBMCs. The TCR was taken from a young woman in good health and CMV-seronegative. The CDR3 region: CASSLRSSGSSYNEQFF. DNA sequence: TGTGCCAGCAGCTTAAGGAGTAGCGGGAGCTCCTACAATGAGCAGTTCTTC.